One sample yielded the 2 T cell receptor beta chains listed below, sequenced in a study of identical twins. TCRdb analysed the 5' RACE reads with MiXCR anew, one entry per CDR3 protein. Of 700,000 or so distinct CDR3 sequences in the sample, around 20% were seen once. The sample was also reused in another study, on T cells expressing NK-cell markers.

Sequencing input: PBMCs. The receptor source for this set is a woman between 18 and 30 years old in good health.

The chain links TRBV6-1 to TRBJ2-1; D could derive from TRBD1 or TRBD2 (5 bases each). CDR1 is MNHNS, CDR2 SASEGT, per germline. Between the trimmed V and J ends, which lost 6 bases and 4 bases, there was a span of 13 bases. The CDR3 is 14 amino acids. This CDR3 reads CASRDRDPYNEQFF. In DNA form, the CDR3 reads TGTGCCAGCAGGGACCGGGACCCATACAATGAGCAGTTCTTC.

The chain recombines TRBV7-2 with TRBJ2-7, with 11 nucleotides matching TRBD2. Germline lookup yields CDR1 SGHTA and CDR2 FQGNSA. Trimming at V came to 5 bases and at J to 7 bases, leaving 7 bases not matched to a gene. The CDR3 is made up of 14 amino acids. This CDR3 reads CASSLLAGVEEQYF. In nucleotides, the CDR3 is TGTGCCAGCAGCCTACTAGCGGGAGTGGAGGAGCAGTACTTC. The variable domain in full, completed from reference TRBV7-2 and TRBJ2-7, reads GAGVSQSPSNKVTEKGKDVELRCDPISGHTALYWYRQSLGQGLEFLIYFQGNSAPDKSGLPSDRFSAERTGGSVSTLTIQRTQQEDSAVYLCASSLLAGVEEQYFGPGTRLTVT.